This T cell receptor (beta chain) was recorded in a study of Graves' ophthalmopathy and Graves' hyperthyroidism. Germline CDR1 reads MNHEY; CDR2 reads SMNVEV (reference sequence). The CDR3 is made up of 15 amino acids. V lost 7 bases to trimming and J lost 2 bases, with 17 bases between them. RNA transcripts provided the template for amplifying TCR beta CDR3 regions. HTBI-primed first-round RT-PCR preceded second-round multiplex PCR. TCRdb reprocessed the multiplex PCR reads via MiXCR and lists one record per CDR3 protein. In the table there are around 1,000,000 distinct CDR3 sequences, approximately 35% of which are singletons.

The sequencing sample was made of peripheral blood or thyroid tissue (not recorded which). This chain uses TRBV27 with TRBJ2-5; no firm D call. This receptor was taken from an adult man with Graves' hyperthyroidism. CDR3 residues: CASKGLMGRQETQYF. CDR3 nucleotides: TGTGCCAGCAAAGGGTTGATGGGTAGGCAAGAGACCCAGTACTTC.